The clone carrying this TCR beta chain appeared a few times. This sample was included in a study of patients and donors after allogeneic stem cell transplantation. This CDR3 comprises 16 residues. With 10 bases clipped from V and 0 bases from J, the junction kept 8 bases outside the gene matches. In germline, CDR1 is MNHEY, CDR2 SVGAGI. A single record per CDR3 protein comes from TCRdb applying MiXCR to the RT-PCR reads. The sample shows more than 150,000 distinct CDR3 sequences, approximately 41% of them seen only once. The material sequenced was blood, either unsorted or a sorted T cell fraction (not recorded which). This receptor was taken from a human donor who was either an allogeneic HSCT recipient or a stem cell or donor lymphocyte infusion donor (not recorded which). It is not recorded whose cells these are; they may come from a transplant donor. This chain uses TRBV6-5 with TRBJ2-2; 10 bases agree with TRBD2. As DNA, the CDR3 is TGTGCCACGAGGACTAGCGGCCCGGCGAACACCGGGGAGCTGTTTTTT. Its translation is CATRTSGPANTGELFF.